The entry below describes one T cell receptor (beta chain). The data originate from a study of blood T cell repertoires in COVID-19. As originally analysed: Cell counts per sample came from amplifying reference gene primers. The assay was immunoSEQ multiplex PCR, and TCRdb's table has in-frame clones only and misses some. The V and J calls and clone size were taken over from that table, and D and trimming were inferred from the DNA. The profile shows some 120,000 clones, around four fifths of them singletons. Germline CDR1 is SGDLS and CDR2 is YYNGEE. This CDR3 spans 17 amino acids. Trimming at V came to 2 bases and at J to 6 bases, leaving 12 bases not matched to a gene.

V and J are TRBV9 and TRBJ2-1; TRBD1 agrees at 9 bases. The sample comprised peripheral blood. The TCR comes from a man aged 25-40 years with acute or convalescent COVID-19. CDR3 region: CASSVGTGQGHGNEQFF. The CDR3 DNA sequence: TGTGCCAGCAGCGTCGGTACGGGACAGGGCCACGGCAATGAGCAGTTCTTC.